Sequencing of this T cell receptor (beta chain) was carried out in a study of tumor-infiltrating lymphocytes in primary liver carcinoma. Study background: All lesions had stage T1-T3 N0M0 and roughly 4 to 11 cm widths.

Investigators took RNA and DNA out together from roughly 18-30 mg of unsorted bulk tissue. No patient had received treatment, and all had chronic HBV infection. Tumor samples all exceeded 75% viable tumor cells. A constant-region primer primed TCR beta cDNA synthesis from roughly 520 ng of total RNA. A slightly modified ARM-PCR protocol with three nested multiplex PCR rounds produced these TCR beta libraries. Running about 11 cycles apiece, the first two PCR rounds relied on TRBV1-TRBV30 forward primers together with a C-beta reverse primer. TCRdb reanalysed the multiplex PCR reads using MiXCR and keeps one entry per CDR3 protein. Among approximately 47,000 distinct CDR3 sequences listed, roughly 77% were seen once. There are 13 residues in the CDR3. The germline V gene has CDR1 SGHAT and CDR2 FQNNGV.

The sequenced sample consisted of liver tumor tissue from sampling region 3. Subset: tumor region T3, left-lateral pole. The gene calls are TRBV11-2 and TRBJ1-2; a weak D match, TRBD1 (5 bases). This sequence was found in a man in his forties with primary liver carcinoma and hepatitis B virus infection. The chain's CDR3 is CASGLEGNYGYTF. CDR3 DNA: TGTGCAAGCGGCCTAGAGGGGAACTATGGCTACACCTTC.